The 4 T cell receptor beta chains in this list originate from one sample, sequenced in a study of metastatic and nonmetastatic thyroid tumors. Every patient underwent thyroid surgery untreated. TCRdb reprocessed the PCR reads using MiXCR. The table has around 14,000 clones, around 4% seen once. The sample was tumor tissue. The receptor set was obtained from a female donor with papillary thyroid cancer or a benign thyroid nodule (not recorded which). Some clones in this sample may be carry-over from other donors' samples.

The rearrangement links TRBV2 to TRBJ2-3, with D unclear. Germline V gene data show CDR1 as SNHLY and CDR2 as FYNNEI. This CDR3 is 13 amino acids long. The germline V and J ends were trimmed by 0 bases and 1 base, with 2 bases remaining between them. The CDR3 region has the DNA TGTGCCAGCAGTGAAGCAGGCACAGATACGCAGTATTTT. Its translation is CASSEAGTDTQYF.

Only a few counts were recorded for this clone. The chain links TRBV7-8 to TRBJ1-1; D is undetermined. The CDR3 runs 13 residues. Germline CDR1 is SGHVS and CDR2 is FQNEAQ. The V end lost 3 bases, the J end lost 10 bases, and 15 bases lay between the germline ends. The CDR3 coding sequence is TGTGCCAGCAGCTTTGGAGGTGCGACGGTAGCTTTCTTT. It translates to CASSFGGATVAFF.

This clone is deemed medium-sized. CDR3: CASSYNRDSYEQYF. The DNA of the CDR3 is TGTGCCAGCAGTTACAACCGGGACAGCTACGAGCAGTACTTC. The chain carries TRBV6-1 and TRBJ2-7; 7 bases map to TRBD1. The CDR3 consists of 14 residues. Germline CDR1 MNHNS, CDR2 SASEGT. V gave up 5 bases and J gave up 3 bases; unmatched junction bases: 7.

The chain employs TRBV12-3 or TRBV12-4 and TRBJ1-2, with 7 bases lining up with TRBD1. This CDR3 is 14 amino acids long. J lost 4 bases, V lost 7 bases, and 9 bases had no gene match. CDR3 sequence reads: CASNSGGLVYGYTF. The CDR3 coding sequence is TGTGCCAGCAATTCAGGGGGATTGGTCTATGGCTACACCTTC.